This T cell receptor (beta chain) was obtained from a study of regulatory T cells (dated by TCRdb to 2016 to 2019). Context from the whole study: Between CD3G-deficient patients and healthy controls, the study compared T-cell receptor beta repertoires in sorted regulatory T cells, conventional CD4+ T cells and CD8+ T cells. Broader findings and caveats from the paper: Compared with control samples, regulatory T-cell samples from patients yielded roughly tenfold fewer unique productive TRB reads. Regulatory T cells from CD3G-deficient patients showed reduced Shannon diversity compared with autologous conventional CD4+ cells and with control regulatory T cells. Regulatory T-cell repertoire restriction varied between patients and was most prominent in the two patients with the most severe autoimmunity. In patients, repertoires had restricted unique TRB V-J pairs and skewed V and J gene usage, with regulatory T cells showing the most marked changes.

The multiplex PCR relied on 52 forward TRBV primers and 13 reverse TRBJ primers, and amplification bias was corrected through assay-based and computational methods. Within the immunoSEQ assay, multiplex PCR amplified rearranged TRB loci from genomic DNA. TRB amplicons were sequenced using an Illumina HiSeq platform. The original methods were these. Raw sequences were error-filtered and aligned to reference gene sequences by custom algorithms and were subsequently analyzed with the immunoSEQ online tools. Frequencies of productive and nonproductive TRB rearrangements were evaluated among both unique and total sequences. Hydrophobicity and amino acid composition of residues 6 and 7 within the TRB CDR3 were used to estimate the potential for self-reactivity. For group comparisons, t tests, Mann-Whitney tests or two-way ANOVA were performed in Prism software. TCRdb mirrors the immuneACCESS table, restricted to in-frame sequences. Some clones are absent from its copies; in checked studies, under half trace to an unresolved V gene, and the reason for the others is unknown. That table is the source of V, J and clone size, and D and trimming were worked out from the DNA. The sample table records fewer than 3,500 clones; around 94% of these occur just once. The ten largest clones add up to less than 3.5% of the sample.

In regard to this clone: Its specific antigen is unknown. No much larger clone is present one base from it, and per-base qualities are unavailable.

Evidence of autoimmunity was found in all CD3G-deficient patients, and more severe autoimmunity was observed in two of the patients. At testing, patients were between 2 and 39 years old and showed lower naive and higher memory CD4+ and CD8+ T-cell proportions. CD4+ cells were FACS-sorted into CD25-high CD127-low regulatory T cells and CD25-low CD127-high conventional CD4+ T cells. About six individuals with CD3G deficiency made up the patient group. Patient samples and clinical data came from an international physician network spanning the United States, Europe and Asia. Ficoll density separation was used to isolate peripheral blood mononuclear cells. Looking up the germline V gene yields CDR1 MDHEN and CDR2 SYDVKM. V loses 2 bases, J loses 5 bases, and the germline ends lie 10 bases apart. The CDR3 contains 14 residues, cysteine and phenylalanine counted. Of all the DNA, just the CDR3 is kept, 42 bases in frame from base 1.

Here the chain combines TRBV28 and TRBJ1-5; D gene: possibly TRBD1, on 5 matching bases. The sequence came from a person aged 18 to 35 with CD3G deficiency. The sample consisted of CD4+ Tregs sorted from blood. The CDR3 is CASSLAGWDQPQHF. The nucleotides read TGTGCCAGCAGTTTAGCAGGGTGGGATCAGCCCCAGCATTTT.